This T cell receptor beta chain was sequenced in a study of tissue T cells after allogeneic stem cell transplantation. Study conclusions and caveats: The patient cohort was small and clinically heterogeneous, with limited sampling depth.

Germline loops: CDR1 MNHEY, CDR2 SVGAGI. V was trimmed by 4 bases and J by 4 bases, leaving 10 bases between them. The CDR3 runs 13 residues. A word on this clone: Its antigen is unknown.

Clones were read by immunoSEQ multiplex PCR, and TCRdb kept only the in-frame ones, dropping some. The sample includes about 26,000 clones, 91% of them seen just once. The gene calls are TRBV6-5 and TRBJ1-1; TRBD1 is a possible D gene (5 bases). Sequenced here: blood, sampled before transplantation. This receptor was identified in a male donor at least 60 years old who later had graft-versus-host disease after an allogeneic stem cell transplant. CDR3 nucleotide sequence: TGTGCCAGCAGTTCGACAGCTCGCACTGAAGCTTTCTTT. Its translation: CASSSTARTEAFF.